The rows below give T cell receptor beta chains drawn from one sample of a study of T cells in Graves' hyperthyroidism and ophthalmopathy. TCRdb analysed the multiplex PCR reads with MiXCR anew, one entry per CDR3 protein. The table includes about 59,000 distinct CDR3 sequences, approximately 57% detected once. Sequenced: blood. The receptor set was obtained from a woman aged 55-69 years with Graves' ophthalmopathy. Each CDR3 is given with its conserved first and last residue. Fields, in order: J gene, V gene, D gene, clone size, CDR3 protein, CDR3 DNA. A D gene is named only where the DNA matches it firmly. Clone size is shown for a subset of rows, as once, few, many or a class of expanded clone.

J gene: TRBJ1-2; V gene: TRBV2; D gene: .; clone size: .; CDR3 protein: CASSGLGTNYGYTF; CDR3 DNA: TGTGCCAGCAGTGGTCTGGGAACTAACTATGGCTACACCTTC
J gene: TRBJ1-1; V gene: TRBV12-5; D gene: .; clone size: many; CDR3 protein: CASGLGAGTEAFF; CDR3 DNA: TGTGCTAGTGGCCTCGGAGCGGGTACTGAAGCTTTCTTT
J gene: TRBJ2-1; V gene: TRBV7-3; D gene: .; clone size: .; CDR3 protein: CASSLMGGQVGEQFF; CDR3 DNA: TGTGCCAGCAGCTTAATGGGAGGACAGGTTGGCGAGCAGTTCTTC
J gene: TRBJ1-6; V gene: TRBV29-1; D gene: TRBD1; clone size: .; CDR3 protein: CSVGTGGLSPLHF; CDR3 DNA: TGCAGCGTCGGGACAGGGGGCCTCTCACCCCTCCACTTT
J gene: TRBJ1-4; V gene: TRBV3-1; D gene: .; clone size: many; CDR3 protein: CASSPKWGTNEKLFF; CDR3 DNA: TGTGCCAGCAGCCCTAAGTGGGGAACTAATGAAAAACTGTTTTTT
J gene: TRBJ1-2; V gene: TRBV20-1; D gene: .; clone size: .; CDR3 protein: CSARRGGVGYTF; CDR3 DNA: TGCAGTGCTAGAAGAGGGGGAGTTGGCTACACCTTC
J gene: TRBJ2-7; V gene: TRBV15; D gene: TRBD2; clone size: .; CDR3 protein: CATSRGTSGSLYEQYF; CDR3 DNA: TGTGCCACCAGCAGAGGGACTAGCGGGAGTCTCTACGAGCAGTACTTC
J gene: TRBJ1-1; V gene: TRBV20-1; D gene: .; clone size: .; CDR3 protein: CSARTDYEEAIF; CDR3 DNA: TGCAGTGCTAGAACTGACTATGAAGAGGCTATCTTT
J gene: TRBJ1-5; V gene: TRBV28; D gene: .; clone size: many; CDR3 protein: CASSRIQNQPQHF; CDR3 DNA: TGTGCCAGCAGCAGGATCCAAAATCAGCCCCAGCATTTT
J gene: TRBJ2-6; V gene: TRBV2; D gene: TRBD1; clone size: .; CDR3 protein: CASTSRDRAFGANVLTF; CDR3 DNA: TGTGCCAGCACAAGTAGGGACAGGGCCTTTGGGGCCAACGTCCTGACTTTC
J gene: TRBJ2-3; V gene: TRBV4-1; D gene: .; clone size: many; CDR3 protein: CASSLDPGSSTDTQYF; CDR3 DNA: TGCGCCAGCAGCCTGGACCCGGGGTCTAGCACAGATACGCAGTATTTT
J gene: TRBJ2-2; V gene: TRBV7-3; D gene: TRBD1; clone size: many; CDR3 protein: CASSRQGNTGELFF; CDR3 DNA: TGTGCCAGCAGCCGACAGGGAAACACCGGGGAGCTGTTTTTT
J gene: TRBJ2-1; V gene: TRBV2; D gene: .; clone size: .; CDR3 protein: CASKDRHNEQFF; CDR3 DNA: TGTGCCAGTAAGGACAGACACAATGAGCAGTTCTTC
J gene: TRBJ1-3; V gene: TRBV4-1; D gene: .; clone size: many; CDR3 protein: CASSQDGPSGNTIYF; CDR3 DNA: TGCGCCAGCAGCCAAGATGGCCCTTCTGGAAACACCATATATTTT
J gene: TRBJ1-1; V gene: TRBV9; D gene: TRBD1; clone size: .; CDR3 protein: CASNPTGATNEAFF; CDR3 DNA: TGTGCCAGCAACCCTACAGGGGCGACTAATGAAGCTTTCTTT
J gene: TRBJ1-1; V gene: TRBV6-5; D gene: TRBD1; clone size: many; CDR3 protein: CASQPRGTGGITEAFF; CDR3 DNA: TGTGCCAGTCAACCTCGAGGGACAGGGGGCATCACTGAAGCTTTCTTT